A selection of T cell receptor beta chains follows, all from one sample in a study of shared clonotypes between healthy human individuals. Profiling relied on immunoSEQ multiplex PCR, and the TCRdb table lists in-frame clones only, not all of them. The sample lists over 2 million clones, about 95% seen once, with 0.1% to 0.15% in the top ten. The sample comprised naive CD4+ T cells sorted from blood. Receptor source: a man in his late teens or twenties in good health. The CDR3 runs from the conserved cysteine through the conserved F or W. A D gene is named only where the DNA matches it firmly. A clone size is listed for some rows: how often the clone was seen (once, few, many), or a class if it is expanded.

D gene,J gene,clone size,V gene,CDR3 DNA,CDR3 protein
TRBD2,TRBJ2-3,-,TRBV2,TGTGCCAGCACGTTAGCGGGGGGCACAGATACGCAGTATTTT,CASTLAGGTDTQYF
-,TRBJ2-3,-,TRBV30,TGTGCCTGGAGTGGGTCGGGGGGCCATAGCACAGATACGCAGTATTTT,CAWSGSGGHSTDTQYF
-,TRBJ2-2,-,TRBV28,TGTGCCAGCAGTTTCCCCCAACTCACCGGGGAGCTGTTTTTT,CASSFPQLTGELFF
-,TRBJ1-2,-,TRBV6-6,TGTGCCAGCAAAGATCATAAGGGGGGGGATGGCTACACCTTC,CASKDHKGGDGYTF
TRBD2,TRBJ2-3,-,TRBV28,TGTGCCAGCAGTCCCAAACTAGCGGAGAGTGGGTGGGGGCAGTATTTT,CASSPKLAESGWGQYF
TRBD2,TRBJ2-3,-,TRBV9,TGTGCCAGCAGGACTAGCGGGACAGATACGCAGTATTTT,CASRTSGTDTQYF
-,TRBJ2-5,-,TRBV5-1,TGCGCCAGCACCTCCGGACAGATTCAAGAGACCCAGTACTTC,CASTSGQIQETQYF
-,TRBJ1-6,once,TRBV6-6,TGTGCCAGCAGTCCCCGGGACAAGTATTCACCCCTCCACTTT,CASSPRDKYSPLHF
-,TRBJ2-1,-,TRBV29-1,TGCAGCGTTGAAGATAGGGGCGCATGGGTAGATGAGCAGTTCTTC,CSVEDRGAWVDEQFF
TRBD1,TRBJ1-2,-,TRBV6-5,TGTGCCAGCAGATCCGGGACAGGGGAAGGCTACACCTTC,CASRSGTGEGYTF
-,TRBJ2-3,-,TRBV7-9,TGTGCCAGCAGCTTGAATCTGGCTAGCACAGATACGCAGTATTTT,CASSLNLASTDTQYF
TRBD2,TRBJ2-1,-,TRBV5-1,TGCGCCAGCAGCCTGGGGACTAGCGGCAATGAGCAGTTCTTC,CASSLGTSGNEQFF
-,TRBJ2-5,-,TRBV5-4,TGTGCCAGCAGCTTGGTTTCAGGGGAAGGGAAGACCCAGTACTTC,CASSLVSGEGKTQYF
-,TRBJ1-3,-,TRBV6-5,TGTGCCAGAGGGGGGGTCTGTGGAAACACCATATATTTT,CARGGVCGNTIYF
-,TRBJ1-3,-,TRBV5-4,TGTGCCAGCAGCTTGGGTCGGGGCTCTGGAAACACCATATATTTT,CASSLGRGSGNTIYF
-,TRBJ2-3,-,TRBV6-6,TGTGCCAGCATCCAGTCGGCAGGGGTCACAGATACGCAGTATTTT,CASIQSAGVTDTQYF
-,TRBJ1-2,-,TRBV5-1,TGCGCCAGCAGCCCCACCGGGACACCCGGAGGTGGCTACACCTTC,CASSPTGTPGGGYTF
TRBD1,TRBJ1-6,-,TRBV9,TGTGCCAGCAGCCCTTGGGACAGGGGTAATTCACCCCTCCACTTT,CASSPWDRGNSPLHF
-,TRBJ1-1,-,TRBV6-5,TGTGCCAGCAGTTACACGGGACACGGGAACACTGAAGCTTTCTTT,CASSYTGHGNTEAFF
TRBD1,TRBJ1-2,-,TRBV18,TGTGCCAGCTCACCAGAGGGGGCAGGCTATGGCTACACCTTC,CASSPEGAGYGYTF
-,TRBJ1-2,-,TRBV19,TGTGCCAGTAGCCTTGAAGGGGGCTACACCTTC,CASSLEGGYTF
-,TRBJ2-7,-,TRBV5-4,TGTGCCAGCAGCTTGACAGGGACCTACGAGCAGTACTTC,CASSLTGTYEQYF
-,TRBJ2-5,-,TRBV5-1,TGCGCCAGCAGCCAACACAGCCAAGAGACCCAGTACTTC,CASSQHSQETQYF
TRBD2,TRBJ2-1,-,TRBV4-1,TGCGCCAGCAGCCCGGGACTAGCGGGGGGCCGCAGGACCTACAATGAGCAGTTCTTC,CASSPGLAGGRRTYNEQFF
TRBD1,TRBJ2-3,-,TRBV29-1,TGCAGCGTTGCTCAGGGGGCAGATACGCAGTATTTT,CSVAQGADTQYF
TRBD1,TRBJ1-2,-,TRBV28,TGTGCCAGCAGTTTACGGGACAGCTATGGCTACACCTTC,CASSLRDSYGYTF
TRBD1,TRBJ1-5,once,TRBV7-9,TGTGCCAGCAGCCCCGACAGGGACGTATCCCAGCCCCAGCATTTT,CASSPDRDVSQPQHF
-,TRBJ1-5,-,TRBV6-1,TGTGCCAGCAGGCCTGACCCCTTAAAGCCCCAGCATTTT,CASRPDPLKPQHF
-,TRBJ1-5,-,TRBV21-1,TGTGCCAGCAGCAAAGCCGGTGGGGAGAAGGGCAATCAGCCCCAGCATTTT,CASSKAGGEKGNQPQHF
-,TRBJ1-5,-,TRBV30,TGTGCCTGGGCGGGGGGTAGCAATCAGCCCCAGCATTTT,CAWAGGSNQPQHF
-,TRBJ1-4,-,TRBV2,TGTGCCAGCAGTGGTCACTCAGGGGTTGGTAATGAAAAACTGTTTTTT,CASSGHSGVGNEKLFF
-,TRBJ1-2,-,TRBV18,TGTGCCAGCTCACCAGGATCCAACTATGGCTACACCTTC,CASSPGSNYGYTF
-,TRBJ1-2,-,TRBV7-2,TGTGCCAGCAGCTTAGGGACAGAGTATGGCTACACCTTC,CASSLGTEYGYTF
TRBD1,TRBJ2-2,-,TRBV11-3,TGTGCCAGCAGCTCGGGACAGGTCAACGGGGAGCTGTTTTTT,CASSSGQVNGELFF
-,TRBJ2-5,-,TRBV30,TGTGCCTGTGGACGGATCCTCCCAGAGACCCAGTACTTC,CACGRILPETQYF
-,TRBJ2-4,-,TRBV6-4,TGTGCCAGCAGGAGTCCAGGGGATTGGGGCAAAAACATTCAGTACTTC,CASRSPGDWGKNIQYF
-,TRBJ1-2,-,TRBV18,TGTGCCAGCTCACCAGAAGGGGGTGGCTACACCTTC,CASSPEGGGYTF
TRBD1,TRBJ2-5,-,TRBV18,TGTGCCAGCTCCCCGGGACAGCAAGAGACCCAGTACTTC,CASSPGQQETQYF
TRBD2,TRBJ2-2,-,TRBV28,TGTGCCAGCAGTTACGGGAGGACCGGGGAGCTGTTTTTT,CASSYGRTGELFF
TRBD1,TRBJ1-2,-,TRBV30,TGTGCCTGGAGTGTAGGGGACAGACCTTGGGGCTACACCTTC,CAWSVGDRPWGYTF